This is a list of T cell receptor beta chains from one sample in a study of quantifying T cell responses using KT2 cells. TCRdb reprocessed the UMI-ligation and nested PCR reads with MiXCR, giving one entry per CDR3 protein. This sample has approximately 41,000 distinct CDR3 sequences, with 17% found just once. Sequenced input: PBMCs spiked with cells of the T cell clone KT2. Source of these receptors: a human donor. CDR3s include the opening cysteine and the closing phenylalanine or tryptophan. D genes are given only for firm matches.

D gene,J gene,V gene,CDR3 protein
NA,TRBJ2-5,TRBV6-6,CASSSDPRTQYF
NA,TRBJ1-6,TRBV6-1,CASSGSNSPLHF
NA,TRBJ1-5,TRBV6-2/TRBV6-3,CASSFHRQGNQPQHF
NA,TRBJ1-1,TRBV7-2,CASSLEATENTEAFF
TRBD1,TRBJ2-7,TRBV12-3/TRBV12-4,CASSFDRTGNYEQYF
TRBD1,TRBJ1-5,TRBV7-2,CASSPQGAGNQPQHF
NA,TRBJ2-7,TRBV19,CASSILRGTTGAEQYF
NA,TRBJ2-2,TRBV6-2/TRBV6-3,CASSYNAGELFF
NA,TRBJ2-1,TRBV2,CASSLQREQFF
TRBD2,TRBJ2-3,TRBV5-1,CASSLKAGVSTDTQYF
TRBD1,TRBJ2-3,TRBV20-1,CSARAEDRGDTDTQYF
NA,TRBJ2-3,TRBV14,CASSQDSRTSTDTQYF
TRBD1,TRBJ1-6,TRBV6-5,CASSYAQGIGSPLHF
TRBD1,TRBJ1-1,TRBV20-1,CSAGIGTEIEAFF
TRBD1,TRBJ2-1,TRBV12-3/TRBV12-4,CASGLTGTNEQFF